This T cell receptor beta chain was retrieved from a study of T cell responses to AZD1222 COVID-19 vaccine. Points on this clone: Its antigen remains unidentified. At one boundary the junction diverges from the germline segment, which might be a read error.

Clones were sequenced by immunoSEQ multiplex PCR, and TCRdb holds only the in-frame ones, with some missing. The sample holds approximately 100,000 clones, 90% to 95% seen once. Study conclusions and caveats: At baseline, seropositivity was found in only a handful of AZD1222 recipients. Across spike, vaccine-associated CD4 TCRs were found, dominant at 160-218 and 743-854. Compared with day 0, the breadth and depth of the Spike-specific TCR repertoire rose significantly after two doses of AZD1222.

Germline-derived CDR1 and CDR2 are MGHRA and YSYEKL. The CDR3 is 12 residues long. The origin of this receptor is an adult in good health. The chain combines TRBV4-1 with TRBJ2-4; tentatively, D is TRBD1 or TRBD2 (5 bases each). The material was peripheral blood, obtained on day 0 of AZD1222 vaccination. CDR3 nucleotide sequence: TGCGCCAGCAGCCAAGATTTGGGGACCATCTTCTTC. Residues: CASSQDLGTIFF.